Listed here is a single T cell receptor beta chain. Antigen unknown. It was version v3.0 of the immunoSEQ assay that was run at survey level. TCRdb's copy holds only in-frame clones and misses some; the assay was immunoSEQ multiplex PCR. Of some 29,000 clones listed, approximately 90% were seen once; the top ten hold around 8%. The data were taken from a study of long-term antiretroviral therapy in people with HIV. Whole-study results and caveats: The study found that diversity rose after ART but stayed below transplant donor controls. Pre-ART-expanded clones dominated the repertoire at all time points.

The samples, holding roughly 1-11 million cryopreserved PBMC, were thawed before DNA extraction was carried out. This clonotype was obtained from a man over 45 with HIV. The sample was unsorted PBMCs, taken 3.2 years before starting antiretroviral therapy.

The CDR3 spells CASTPGQGAVEQYF. The DNA for the CDR3 is TGTGCCAGCACCCCGGGACAGGGGGCGGTCGAGCAGTACTTC. The V gene is TRBV9, the J gene TRBJ2-7; the match to TRBD1 covers 12 bases. CDR1 is SGDLS, CDR2 YYNGEE, per germline. The CDR3 spans 14 residues. The trim removed 6 bases at V and 6 bases at J, leaving 7 bases unmatched.